The clone carrying this T cell receptor beta chain was observed a handful of times. Its antigen is unidentified. The repertoire was sequenced with immunoSEQ multiplex PCR; TCRdb's copy has only in-frame clones and lacks some. Found here are fewer than 35,000 clones, 70% to 90% of them singletons; the top ten hold 2.5% to 3%. The record originates from a study of T cells in localized non-small cell lung cancer. Study-wide findings and caveats: Tumor samples were not multi-region, leaving intratumor heterogeneity unexcluded.

The sample here was peripheral blood, taken before any cancer treatment. This receptor was identified in a female donor older than 55 with stage I lung adenocarcinoma.

Here the CDR3 reads CASSPWPGQRQPQHF. CDR3 sequence (DNA): TGTGCCAGCAGCCCCTGGCCGGGACAGCGGCAGCCCCAGCATTTT. The chain links TRBV7-9 to TRBJ1-5; 7 nucleotides align to TRBD1. CDR3 length equals 15 residues. Trimming cost V 5 bases and J 7 bases; bases outside gene matches: 11. Germline V gives CDR1 SEHNR, CDR2 FQNEAQ (reference sequence).